This T cell receptor (beta chain) appears in the sequencing data of a study of cytomegalovirus exposure and HLA in healthy donors (dated by TCRdb to the late 2010s). At the level of the whole study: According to an earlier analysis of 587 of the donors, 150 million to 200 million T cells yielded roughly 100 million unique TCR beta sequences and 276 Gb of sequence data. The genetic ancestry cluster associated with self-reported Caucasian donors included about 84% of the approximately 400 genotyped donors. Alongside the repertoire data, information on donor age, sex, ethnicity and CMV serostatus was compiled. Among 300 to 500 genotyped donors of the cohort, an average of around 250,000 unique TCR beta nucleotide sequences was sequenced per donor, of which about 18% were non-productive. In the later analysis, no new phenotypic data were used to find candidate immune exposures; instead, reliance was placed on TCR beta sequences and their occurrence across donors. The study was designed to test whether signatures of past pathogen exposure could be identified by cataloging public T cell receptors. Around 330 gigabases of sequencing data and around 80 million unique TCR sequences made up an early release that covered several hundred HLA-typed donors. Besides the first cohort of about 730 subjects, a separate validation cohort made up of roughly 120 different subjects was used. A later genetic analysis used genome-wide SNP genotypes for 398 of the 666 donors, treating that subset as a discovery cohort. Class I and class II HLA loci were covered by the typing at four-digit resolution. About five DR-DQ haplotypes were treated as single units for association and clustering because of strong linkage in the cohort. In an earlier analysis of 587 of the donors, high-throughput TCR beta sequencing was used to judge whether each TCR beta V gene segment behaved as functional or pseudogenic. A later analysis re-analyzed previously published TCR beta repertoires from several hundred donors and added high-resolution HLA genotyping to study TCR occurrence patterns. Typing coverage differed by locus: A, B, C, DRB1 and DQB1 were typed in roughly 629-630 donors, DQA1 in 522, DPA1 in some 600, and DPB1 in around 490. The study profiled the T cell repertoires of approximately 700 subjects by immunosequencing and related them to cytomegalovirus serostatus. To predict cytomegalovirus infection status, the study combined high-throughput TCR immunosequencing, statistical association of individual TCRs with disease status, and machine learning. Every repertoire in the discovery cohort had been generated on one and the same sequencing platform. What the research found in general, with its limitations: Most CMV-associated TCR beta chains appeared to be HLA-restricted in a later analysis, and the HLA associations seemed to be driven largely by CMV exposure. The earlier analysis of 587 of the donors excluded seventeen rarely observed V segments, including chromosome 9 orphons, because counts were too low. Presence/absence analyses assumed roughly uniform sequencing depth across donors, an assumption that may not hold. CMV serostatus was the only immune exposure information available for the cohort. HLA typing was unavailable for some donors at each locus, so association tests used only the typed subset. In vitro tests confirmed that a few of the cytomegalovirus-associated TCR beta chains recognize cytomegalovirus antigens. A further reported finding was that TCR beta sequences accurately predicted the HLA-A and HLA-B alleles for most subjects in the first cohort. The 87-base-pair reads could not distinguish some IMGT-functional V segments, including TRBV6-2 and TRBV6-3, so those segments were excluded. At a false discovery rate of 0.05, a later analysis linked 16,951 TCR beta sequences to specific HLA alleles. In this cohort, only TCR beta chains were sequenced, and detectable features were limited by the absence of alpha or paired-chain data. Assigning TCR associations to individual alleles was difficult when HLA alleles, especially DR and DQ, strongly co-occurred. Most TCR sequences were observed very rarely across donors, whereas some public TCRs were present in many individuals. A total of fewer than 200 TCR beta chains were listed by the study as associated with cytomegalovirus. According to a later analysis, TCR association rates differed among HLA loci, with DRB1 alleles showing the most associated TCRs and HLA-C alleles showing the fewest. According to the authors, the approach could potentially be generalized to other disease states and immunological phenotypes. The classifier was reported to diagnose cytomegalovirus status with high specificity and sensitivity in both the original and validation cohorts. An earlier analysis of 587 of the donors showed that most TCR beta V segments appeared in productive rearrangements either about 87% or about 30% of the time, which broadly matched IMGT annotations. The sequencing pipeline was judged likely to have produced a cluster of highly shared sequence variants as a technical artifact. An association between a missense DCLRE1C variant and V-gene and J-gene trimming of TCR beta chains was found in a later genetic analysis and replicated in an independent cohort. In a later analysis, HLA-associated TCR beta chains showed more clonal expansion and lower generation probabilities than non-associated chains that were equally common. Several of the top co-occurrence clusters appeared to be linked to parvovirus B19, influenza, CMV and Epstein-Barr virus, according to a later analysis. Compared with the approximately 670-donor mean, donors in an Asian-associated ancestry cluster had fewer N-insertions in productive TCRs, according to a later genetic analysis. Correlated functional status among segregating V segments might be attributable to linkage disequilibrium, but an unknown experimental factor could not be ruled out.

V and J are truncated by 3 bases and 7 bases respectively, leaving an intervening sequence of 9 bases. CDR1 and CDR2 were assigned from the germline V gene as SGHVS and FQNEAQ. The CDR3 spans 13 residues, from the cysteine through the phenylalanine. Of all the DNA, just the CDR3 is kept, 39 bases in frame from base 1. The library was generated by the immunoSEQ multiplex PCR assay. For the multiplex PCR, a mixture combining 60 forward primers for TCR Vbeta segments and 13 reverse primers for TCR Jbeta segments was used. Amplification of the CDR3 region of rearranged TCR beta genes was performed with a multiplex PCR assay on genomic DNA. The Illumina HiSeq System was used to sequence the amplified TCR beta libraries as 87-base-pair reads. As for the authors' bioinformatics: Across the roughly 700 repertoires, a later analysis counted 75 million to 90 million unique TCR beta chains, some 11 million of which were shared by at least two donors. Raw reads were error-corrected and collapsed into unique sequences with a nearest-neighbor algorithm that merged closely related sequences to remove PCR and sequencing errors. Alignment of CDR3 sequences to IMGT reference sequences was used to assign V, D and J gene segments. Each retained sequence needed at least a six-nucleotide match to both a V gene segment and a J gene segment. Rearrangements were called productive when the CDR3 lacked stop codons and stayed in frame with V and J; all others were non-productive. CDR3 was defined by IMGT convention, running from the second conserved V-encoded cysteine to the conserved J-encoded phenylalanine. The earlier analysis of about 500 of the donors excluded sequences that lacked an unambiguous match to a single V gene segment. In an earlier analysis of several hundred of the donors, V segments were called functional above 56.7% productive rearrangements and were called segregating when the between-donor standard deviation exceeded 5%. A statistical classification framework was developed to diagnose cytomegalovirus status using the catalog of TCR beta chain sequences. V and J gene assignment, in a later analysis, came from comparing TCR nucleotide sequences with IMGT/GENE-DB human TR gene sequences. In a later analysis, CDR3 sequences and most-parsimonious VDJ recombination scenarios were assigned using the TCRdist pipeline. In a later analysis, every TCR beta chain was defined by the combination of its CDR3 amino acid sequence and its V-gene family, and reads without a unique V-gene family were dropped. To address suspected cross-contamination and a sequencing artifact, a later analysis removed 592 highly shared, low-generation-probability nucleotide sequences. In a later analysis, a clonal expansion index for each public chain was calculated from normalized within-repertoire ranks of inferred template counts. Generation probabilities in a later analysis came from a VDJ recombination model fitted to out-of-frame rearrangements, and those results were checked against IGoR. A later analysis scored TCR-TCR, TCR-HLA and TCR-CMV co-occurrence with hypergeometric tests, applying a repertoire-size bias correction to TCR pairs. A later analysis estimated false discovery rates by permuting HLA or CMV assignments 20 times. In a later analysis, co-occurring TCRs were grouped using DBSCAN, with TCRdist sequence similarity added in when clustering inside HLA-allele-positive subsets. Co-occurrence clustering excluded repertoires with fewer than 30,000 or more than 120,000 public chains, plus five with anomalous nucleotide sharing. Entries here come from immuneACCESS through TCRdb and include only in-frame sequences with V and J called. Some clones fail to appear in such tables; in the studies checked, an unresolved V gene covers under half of the shortfall, and the cause of the remainder is unknown. Clone size and V and J calls were adopted from that table, with D and trimming inferred from the DNA. The sample data list about 160,000 clones, and over 75% of these were observed just once. 3.5% to 5% of the sample lies in the top ten.

The cohort consisted of 666 healthy bone marrow donors. At the time of sampling, every cohort member was nominally healthy, though immune exposures that went unrecorded were likely present. The donor tested CMV seronegative, placing the donor among the 350 to 400 seronegative members of the cohort. A peripheral blood sample was collected from each donor, and TCR beta sequencing was performed on peripheral blood mononuclear cells. Genomic DNA extraction from the blood cell samples was performed with the Qiagen DNeasy Blood Extraction Kit. Details on this clone: The target of this receptor is not known. Base qualities are not at hand, and no much larger clone is one base apart.

The clonotype was recovered from a middle-aged man in good health and CMV-seronegative. Sequenced sample: PBMCs. The chain was built from TRBV7-8 and TRBJ1-4; the D gene identity is not certain. The bases read TGTGCCAGCAGCTTCTCTATCGGTGAAAAACTGTTTTTT. Its protein product is CASSFSIGEKLFF.